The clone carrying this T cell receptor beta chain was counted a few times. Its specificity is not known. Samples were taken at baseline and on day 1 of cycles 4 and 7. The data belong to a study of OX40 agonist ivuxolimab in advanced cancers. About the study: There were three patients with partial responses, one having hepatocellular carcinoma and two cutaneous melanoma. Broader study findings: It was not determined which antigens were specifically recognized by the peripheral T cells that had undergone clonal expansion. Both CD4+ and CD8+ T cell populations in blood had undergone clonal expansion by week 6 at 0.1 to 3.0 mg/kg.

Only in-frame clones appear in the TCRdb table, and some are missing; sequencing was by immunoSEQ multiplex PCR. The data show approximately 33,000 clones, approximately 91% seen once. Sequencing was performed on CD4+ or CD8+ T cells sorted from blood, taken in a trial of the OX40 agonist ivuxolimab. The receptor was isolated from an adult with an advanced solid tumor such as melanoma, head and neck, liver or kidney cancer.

CDR3 bases: TGTGCCTGGAGAGGGAGACAGTATGAAGCTTTCTTT. Its protein product is CAWRGRQYEAFF. The chain has TRBV30 and TRBJ1-1; a weak D match, TRBD1 (5 bases). The CDR3 runs 12 residues. V lost 3 bases, J lost 7 bases, and 12 bases lay in between. Per germline, CDR1 GTSNPN and CDR2 SVGIG (reference sequence).